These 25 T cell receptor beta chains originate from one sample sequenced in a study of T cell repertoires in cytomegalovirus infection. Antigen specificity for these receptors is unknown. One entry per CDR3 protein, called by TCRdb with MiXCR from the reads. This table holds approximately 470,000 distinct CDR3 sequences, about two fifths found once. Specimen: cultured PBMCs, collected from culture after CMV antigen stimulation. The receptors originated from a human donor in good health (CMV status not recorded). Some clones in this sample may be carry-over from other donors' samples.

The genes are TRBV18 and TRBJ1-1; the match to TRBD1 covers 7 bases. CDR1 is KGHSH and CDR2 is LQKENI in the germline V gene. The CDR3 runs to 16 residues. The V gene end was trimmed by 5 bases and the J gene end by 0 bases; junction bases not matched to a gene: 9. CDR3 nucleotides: TGTGCCAGCTCATACGGACAGGACTTGGTGAACACTGAAGCTTTCTTT. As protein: CASSYGQDLVNTEAFF.

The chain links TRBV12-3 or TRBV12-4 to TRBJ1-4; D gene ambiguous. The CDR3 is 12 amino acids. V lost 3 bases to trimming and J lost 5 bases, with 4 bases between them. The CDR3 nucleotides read TGTGCCAGCAGTTTGGAGAATGAAAAACTGTTTTTT. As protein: CASSLENEKLFF.

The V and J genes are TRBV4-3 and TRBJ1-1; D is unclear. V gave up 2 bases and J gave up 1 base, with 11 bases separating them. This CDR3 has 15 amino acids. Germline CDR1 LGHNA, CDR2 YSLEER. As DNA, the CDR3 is TGCGCCAGCAGCCAAACTGGGAAGGGGAACACTGAAGCTTTCTTT. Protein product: CASSQTGKGNTEAFF.

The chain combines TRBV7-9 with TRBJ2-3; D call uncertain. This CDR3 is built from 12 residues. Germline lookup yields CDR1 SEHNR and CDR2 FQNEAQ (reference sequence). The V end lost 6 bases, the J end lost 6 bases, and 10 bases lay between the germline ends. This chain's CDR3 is CASRPLGDTQYF. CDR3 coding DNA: TGTGCCAGCAGACCTTTAGGTGATACGCAGTATTTT. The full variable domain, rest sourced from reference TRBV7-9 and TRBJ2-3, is DTGVSQNPRHKITKRGQNVTFRCDPISEHNRLYWYRQTLGQGPEFLTYFQNEAQLEKSRLLSDRFSAERPKGSFSTLEIQRTEQGDSAMYLCASRPLGDTQYFGPGTRLTVL.

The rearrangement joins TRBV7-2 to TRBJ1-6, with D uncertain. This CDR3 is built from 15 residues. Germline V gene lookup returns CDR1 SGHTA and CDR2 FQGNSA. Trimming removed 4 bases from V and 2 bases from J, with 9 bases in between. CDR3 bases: TGTGCCAGCAGCTACAAGGGCGCCTATAATTCACCCCTCCACTTT. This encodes CASSYKGAYNSPLHF. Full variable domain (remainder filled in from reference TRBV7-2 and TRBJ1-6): GAGVSQSPSNKVTEKGKDVELRCDPISGHTALYWYRQSLGQGLEFLIYFQGNSAPDKSGLPSDRFSAERTGGSVSTLTIQRTQQEDSAVYLCASSYKGAYNSPLHFGNGTRLTVT.

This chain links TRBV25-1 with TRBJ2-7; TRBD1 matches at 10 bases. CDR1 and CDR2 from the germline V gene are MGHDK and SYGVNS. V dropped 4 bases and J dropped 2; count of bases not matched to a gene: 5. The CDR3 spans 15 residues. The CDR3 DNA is TGTGCCAGCAGTGGTTTGGGGACAGGGGCCTACGAGCAGTACTTC. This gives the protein CASSGLGTGAYEQYF.

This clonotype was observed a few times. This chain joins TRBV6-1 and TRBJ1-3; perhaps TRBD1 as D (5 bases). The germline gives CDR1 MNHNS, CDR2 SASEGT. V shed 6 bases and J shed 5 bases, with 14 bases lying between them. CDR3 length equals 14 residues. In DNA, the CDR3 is TGTGCCAGCAGATCCAGGGAAGGGAGAAACACCATATATTTT. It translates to CASRSREGRNTIYF.

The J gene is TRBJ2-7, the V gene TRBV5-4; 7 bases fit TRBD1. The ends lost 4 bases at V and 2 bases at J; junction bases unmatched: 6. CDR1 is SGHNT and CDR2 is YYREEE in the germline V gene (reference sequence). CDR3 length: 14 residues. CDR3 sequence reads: CASSNHRGPYEQYF. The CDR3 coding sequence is TGTGCCAGCAGCAACCACAGGGGCCCCTACGAGCAGTACTTC.

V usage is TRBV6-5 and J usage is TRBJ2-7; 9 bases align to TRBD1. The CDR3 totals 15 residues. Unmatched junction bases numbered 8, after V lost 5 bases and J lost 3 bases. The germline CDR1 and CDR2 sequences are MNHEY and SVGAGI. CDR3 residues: CASSPTGTGFYEQYF. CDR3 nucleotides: TGTGCCAGCAGTCCCACCGGGACAGGGTTCTACGAGCAGTACTTC.

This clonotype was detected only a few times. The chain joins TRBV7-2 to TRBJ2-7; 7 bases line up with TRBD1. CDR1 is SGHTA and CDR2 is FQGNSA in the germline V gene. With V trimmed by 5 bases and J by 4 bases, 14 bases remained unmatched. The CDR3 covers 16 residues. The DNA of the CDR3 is TGTGCCAGCAGCCCAGATGCCATCGACAGGGTGTACGAGCAGTACTTC. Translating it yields CASSPDAIDRVYEQYF.

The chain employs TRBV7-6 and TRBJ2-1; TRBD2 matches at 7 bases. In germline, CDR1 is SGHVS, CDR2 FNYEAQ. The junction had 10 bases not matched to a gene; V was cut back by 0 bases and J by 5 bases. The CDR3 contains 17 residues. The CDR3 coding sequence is TGTGCCAGCAGCTTAGCGGGGGGGGGGAGCCCTCACAATGAGCAGTTCTTC. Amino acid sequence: CASSLAGGGSPHNEQFF.

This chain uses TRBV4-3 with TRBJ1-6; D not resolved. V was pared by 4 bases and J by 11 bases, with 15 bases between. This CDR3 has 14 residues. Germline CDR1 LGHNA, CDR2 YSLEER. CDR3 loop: CASSPDWAGAPLHF. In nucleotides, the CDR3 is TGCGCCAGCAGCCCGGACTGGGCGGGAGCACCCCTCCACTTT.

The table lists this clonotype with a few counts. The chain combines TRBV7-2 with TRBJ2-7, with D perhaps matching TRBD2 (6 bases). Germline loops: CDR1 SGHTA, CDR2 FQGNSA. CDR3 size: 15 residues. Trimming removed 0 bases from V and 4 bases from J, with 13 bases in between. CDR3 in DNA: TGTGCCAGCAGCTTAGCTGGAGGGTCTTGGTACGAGCAGTACTTC. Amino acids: CASSLAGGSWYEQYF.

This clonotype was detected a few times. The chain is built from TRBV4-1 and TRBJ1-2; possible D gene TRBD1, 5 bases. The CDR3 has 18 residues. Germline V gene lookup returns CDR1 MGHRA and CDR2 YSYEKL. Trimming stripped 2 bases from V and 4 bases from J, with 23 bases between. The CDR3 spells CASSQRPTEIGGSYGYTF. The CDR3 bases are TGCGCCAGCAGCCAAAGACCGACAGAGATCGGTGGATCCTATGGCTACACCTTC.

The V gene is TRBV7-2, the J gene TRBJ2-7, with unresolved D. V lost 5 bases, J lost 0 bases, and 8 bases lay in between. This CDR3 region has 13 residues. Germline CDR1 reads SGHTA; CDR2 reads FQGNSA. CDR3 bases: TGTGCCAGCAGCGTGGCCAGCTCCTACGAGCAGTACTTC. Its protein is CASSVASSYEQYF. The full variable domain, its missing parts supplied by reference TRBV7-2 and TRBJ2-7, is GAGVSQSPSNKVTEKGKDVELRCDPISGHTALYWYRQSLGQGLEFLIYFQGNSAPDKSGLPSDRFSAERTGGSVSTLTIQRTQQEDSAVYLCASSVASSYEQYFGPGTRLTVT.

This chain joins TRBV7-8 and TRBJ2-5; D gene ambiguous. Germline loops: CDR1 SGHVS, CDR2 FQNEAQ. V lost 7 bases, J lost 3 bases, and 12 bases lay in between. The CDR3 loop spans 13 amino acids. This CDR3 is CASTRTRKETQYF. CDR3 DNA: TGTGCCAGCACCCGCACCAGAAAAGAGACCCAGTACTTC. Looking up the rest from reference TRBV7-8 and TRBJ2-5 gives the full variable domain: GAGVSQSPRYKVAKRGQDVALRCDPISGHVSLFWYQQALGQGPEFLTYFQNEAQLDKSGLPSDRFFAERPEGSVSTLKIQRTQQEDSAVYLCASTRTRKETQYFGPGTRLLVL.

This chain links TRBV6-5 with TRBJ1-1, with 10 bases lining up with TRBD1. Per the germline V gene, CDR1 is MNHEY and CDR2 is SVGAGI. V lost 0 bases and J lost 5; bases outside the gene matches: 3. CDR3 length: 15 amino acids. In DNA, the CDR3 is TGTGCCAGCAGTTACTCGACAGGGGGCTATACTGAAGCTTTCTTT. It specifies CASSYSTGGYTEAFF.

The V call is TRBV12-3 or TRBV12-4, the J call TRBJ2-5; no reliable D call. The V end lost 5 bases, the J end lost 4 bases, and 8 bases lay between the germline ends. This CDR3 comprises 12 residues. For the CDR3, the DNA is TGTGCCAGCAGTGCTTTGCGAGAGACCCAGTACTTC. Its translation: CASSALRETQYF.

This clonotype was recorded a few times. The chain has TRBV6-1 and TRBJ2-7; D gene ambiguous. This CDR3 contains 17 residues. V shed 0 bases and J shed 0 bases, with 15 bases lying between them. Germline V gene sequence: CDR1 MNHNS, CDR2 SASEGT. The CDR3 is CASSEANSGSFSYEQYF. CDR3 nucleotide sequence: TGTGCCAGCAGTGAAGCGAACTCAGGATCGTTCTCCTACGAGCAGTACTTC.

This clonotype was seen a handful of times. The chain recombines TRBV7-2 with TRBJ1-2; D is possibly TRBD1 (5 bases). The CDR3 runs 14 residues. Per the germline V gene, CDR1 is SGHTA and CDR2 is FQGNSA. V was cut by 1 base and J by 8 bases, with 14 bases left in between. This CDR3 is CASSLDQGLGGYTF. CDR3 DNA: TGTGCCAGCAGCTTAGACCAGGGCCTTGGCGGCTACACCTTC.

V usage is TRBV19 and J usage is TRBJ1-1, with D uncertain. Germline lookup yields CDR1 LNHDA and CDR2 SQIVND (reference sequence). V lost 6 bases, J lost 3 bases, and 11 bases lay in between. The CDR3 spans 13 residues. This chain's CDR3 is CASRSGRDTEAFF. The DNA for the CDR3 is TGTGCCAGTAGAAGCGGACGGGACACTGAAGCTTTCTTT.

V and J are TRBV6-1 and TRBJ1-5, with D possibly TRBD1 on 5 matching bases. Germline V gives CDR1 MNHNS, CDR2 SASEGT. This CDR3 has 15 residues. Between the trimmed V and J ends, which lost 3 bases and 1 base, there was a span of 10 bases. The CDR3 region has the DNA TGTGCCAGCAGTGAGGGGCCGAACAGCAATCAGCCCCAGCATTTT. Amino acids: CASSEGPNSNQPQHF.

CDR3 nucleotide sequence: TGTGCCAGCAGCCCAGGGGGGGGTCCCTACGAGCAGTACTTC. The encoded protein is CASSPGGGPYEQYF. The chain has TRBV7-6 and TRBJ2-7, with D possibly being TRBD1 or TRBD2 (7 bases each). CDR1 and CDR2 from the germline V gene are SGHVS and FNYEAQ. Deletions cut 5 bases from V and 2 bases from J, with 13 bases between. CDR3 length: 14 residues.

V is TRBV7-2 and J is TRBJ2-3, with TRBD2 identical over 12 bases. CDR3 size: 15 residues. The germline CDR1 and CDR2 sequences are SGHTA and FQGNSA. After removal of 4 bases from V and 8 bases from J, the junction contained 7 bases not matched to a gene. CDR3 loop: CASSYRLAGDGTQYF. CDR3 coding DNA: TGTGCCAGCAGCTACCGACTAGCGGGAGACGGTACGCAGTATTTT.

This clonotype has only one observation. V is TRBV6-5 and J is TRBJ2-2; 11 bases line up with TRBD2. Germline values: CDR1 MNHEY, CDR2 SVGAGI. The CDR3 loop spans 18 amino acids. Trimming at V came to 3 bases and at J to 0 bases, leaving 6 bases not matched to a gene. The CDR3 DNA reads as TGTGCCAGCAGTTATGGCCTAGCGGGGGGCCCGAACACCGGGGAGCTGTTTTTT. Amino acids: CASSYGLAGGPNTGELFF.